A single sample gave rise to the 7 T cell receptor beta chains below, sequenced in a study of T cell repertoires in cytomegalovirus infection. TCRdb ran MiXCR on the reads and lists one entry per CDR3 protein. The table has fewer than 900,000 distinct CDR3 sequences, about 29% seen once; the top ten hold under 15%. Antigen specificity for these receptors is unknown. The specimen was cultured CD8+ T cells from PBMCs, collected from culture after CMV antigen stimulation. These receptors came from a human donor in good health (CMV status not recorded). Some clones in this sample may be carry-over from other donors' samples.

The rearrangement links TRBV4-1 to TRBJ1-2; perhaps TRBD1 as D (5 bases). Trimming took 2 bases from V and 6 from J, leaving 13 bases between them. The V gene's germline CDR1 is MGHRA and CDR2 YSYEKL. The CDR3 length is 14 residues. The DNA of the CDR3 is TGCGCCAGCAGCCAACCCAGGGAATTGCATGGCTACACCTTC. Its protein product is CASSQPRELHGYTF.

This chain connects TRBV6-6 to TRBJ1-1; D is ambiguous. V lost 0 bases and J 6 bases, leaving 8 bases between the germline ends. CDR1 and CDR2 from the germline V gene are MNHNY and SVGAGI (reference sequence). This CDR3 comprises 13 residues. The chain's CDR3 is CASSYSNAAEAFF. CDR3 coding DNA: TGTGCCAGCAGTTACTCGAACGCGGCTGAAGCTTTCTTT.

The table lists this clonotype with many counts. The genes are TRBV24-1 and TRBJ2-5, with a weak D call TRBD1 (5 bases). CDR1 and CDR2 from the germline V gene are KGHDR and SFDVKD. The CDR3 totals 15 residues. The germline V and J ends were trimmed by 5 bases and 5 bases, with 17 bases remaining between them. This CDR3 is CATSARQGPAETQYF. DNA for the CDR3: TGTGCCACCAGTGCTCGCCAGGGCCCTGCTGAGACCCAGTACTTC.

This clonotype was recorded many times. CDR3 loop: CASSQGQGYQPQHF. Here the CDR3 DNA reads TGCGCCAGCAGCCAAGGGCAGGGCTATCAGCCCCAGCATTTT. This chain uses TRBV4-3 with TRBJ1-5; a possible D gene is TRBD1 (5 bases). The CDR3 is made up of 14 amino acids. The germline CDR1 and CDR2 sequences are LGHNA and YSLEER. The V end was cut by 1 base, the J end by 5 bases, with 9 bases between.

The CDR3 DNA is TGTGCCAGCAGTGAGAAGGTGGACTTCCCCAGCTCCTACAATGAGCAGTTCTTC. Encoded protein: CASSEKVDFPSSYNEQFF. This chain joins TRBV2 and TRBJ2-1, with TRBD2 as a possible D gene (5 bases). The V gene's germline CDR1 is SNHLY and CDR2 FYNNEI. The V end was cut by 3 bases, the J end by 0 bases, with 18 bases between. The length of the CDR3 is 18 residues.

The sample holds a few counts of this clonotype. The chain employs TRBV19 and TRBJ2-1; TRBD2 aligns across 8 bases. With V trimmed by 1 base and J by 2 bases, 1 base remained unmatched. This CDR3 region has 15 residues. Germline loops: CDR1 LNHDA, CDR2 SQIVND (reference sequence). CDR3 DNA sequence: TGTGCCAGTAGTATAGTAGCGGGAACCTACAATGAGCAGTTCTTC. Encoded protein: CASSIVAGTYNEQFF.

The sample holds many counts of this clonotype. The rearrangement links TRBV7-6 to TRBJ2-6, with D unresolved. V was cut by 1 base and J by 0 bases, with 13 bases left in between. CDR3 size: 18 residues. Germline CDR1 and CDR2: SGHVS and FNYEAQ. The CDR3 DNA reads as TGTGCCAGCAGCTTAGAAGTCGTTCCGGGCTCTGGGGCCAACGTCCTGACTTTC. Translation gives CASSLEVVPGSGANVLTF. The whole variable domain, remainder taken from reference TRBV7-6 and TRBJ2-6, is GAGVSQSPRYKVTKRGQDVALRCDPISGHVSLYWYRQALGQGPEFLTYFNYEAQQDKSGLPNDRFSAERPEGSISTLTIQRTEQRDSAMYRCASSLEVVPGSGANVLTFGAGSRLTVL.